The T cell receptor beta chain under discussion was sequenced for a study of T cell repertoires in aging, cancer and after chemotherapy. Study as a whole: Some 10 million TCR reads were in the whole dataset.

The CDR3 length is 14 residues. Trimming took 6 bases from V and 11 from J, leaving 20 bases between them. The template was genomic DNA from peripheral blood, not RNA. Broader study findings: In each cancer cohort, median generation probability increased across chemotherapy, suggesting thymic output rebounded. Healthy donors lost TCR diversity with age mainly through richness, cancer patients through richness and evenness.

A mixed TRB-A/B primer pool amplified rearranged TRB by multiplex touch-down PCR. Each CDR3 protein gets one entry after TCRdb re-called the multiplex PCR reads with MiXCR. Here the sample spans 5,000 or so distinct CDR3 sequences, roughly 24% being singletons. With regard to this clonotype: The antigen remains unidentified. A read error may be the cause here, since a much bigger clone is one base away.

The receptor comes from a human donor in good health. Specimen: blood. The chain joins TRBV12-3 or TRBV12-4 to TRBJ2-1; D gene unclear. DNA of the CDR3: TGTGCCAGCAGGCTCCGCGAACGAACAAATAAGCAGTTCTTC. Amino acid sequence: CASRLRERTNKQFF.